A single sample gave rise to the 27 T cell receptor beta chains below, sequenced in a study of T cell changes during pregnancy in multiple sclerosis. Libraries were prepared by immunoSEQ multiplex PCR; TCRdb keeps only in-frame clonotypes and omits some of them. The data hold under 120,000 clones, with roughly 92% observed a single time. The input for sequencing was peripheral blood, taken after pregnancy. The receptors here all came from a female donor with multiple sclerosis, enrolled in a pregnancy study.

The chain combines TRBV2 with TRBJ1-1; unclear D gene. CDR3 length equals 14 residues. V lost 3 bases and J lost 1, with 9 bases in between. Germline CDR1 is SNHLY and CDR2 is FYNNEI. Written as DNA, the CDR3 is TGTGCCAGCAGTGATCCCCGAGAGAACACTGAAGCTTTCTTT. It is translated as CASSDPRENTEAFF.

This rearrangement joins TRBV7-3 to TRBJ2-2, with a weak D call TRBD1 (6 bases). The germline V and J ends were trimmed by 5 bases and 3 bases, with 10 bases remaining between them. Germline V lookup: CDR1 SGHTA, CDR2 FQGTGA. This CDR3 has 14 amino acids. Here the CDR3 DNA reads TGTGCCAGCAGCACAGGGTTCGACACCGGGGAGCTGTTTTTT. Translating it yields CASSTGFDTGELFF.

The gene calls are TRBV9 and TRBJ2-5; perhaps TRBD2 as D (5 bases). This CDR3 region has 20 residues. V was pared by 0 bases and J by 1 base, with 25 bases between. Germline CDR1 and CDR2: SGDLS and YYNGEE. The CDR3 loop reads CASSVAPSSLHVGSQETQYF. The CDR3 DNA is TGTGCCAGCAGCGTAGCTCCATCTAGCCTCCATGTTGGGTCCCAAGAGACCCAGTACTTC.

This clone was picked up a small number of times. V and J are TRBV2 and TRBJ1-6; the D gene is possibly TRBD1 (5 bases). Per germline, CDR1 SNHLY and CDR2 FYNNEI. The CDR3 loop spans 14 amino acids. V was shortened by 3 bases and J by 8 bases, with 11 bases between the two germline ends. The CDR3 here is CASSDSRADSPLHF. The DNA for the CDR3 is TGTGCCAGCAGTGATAGCAGGGCCGATTCACCCCTCCACTTT.

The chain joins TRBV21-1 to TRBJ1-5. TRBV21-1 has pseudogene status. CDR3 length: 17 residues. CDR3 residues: CASSPMHGGGSDQPQHF. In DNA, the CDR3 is TGTGCCAGCAGCCCTATGCATGGCGGGGGCAGCGACCAGCCCCAGCATTTT.

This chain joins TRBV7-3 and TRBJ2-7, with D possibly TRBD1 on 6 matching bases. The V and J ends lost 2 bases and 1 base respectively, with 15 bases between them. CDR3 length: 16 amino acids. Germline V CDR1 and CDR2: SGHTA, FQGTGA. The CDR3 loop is CASSLLGHLLSYEQYF. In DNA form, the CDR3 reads TGTGCCAGCAGCTTATTGGGACACCTCTTATCCTACGAGCAGTACTTC.

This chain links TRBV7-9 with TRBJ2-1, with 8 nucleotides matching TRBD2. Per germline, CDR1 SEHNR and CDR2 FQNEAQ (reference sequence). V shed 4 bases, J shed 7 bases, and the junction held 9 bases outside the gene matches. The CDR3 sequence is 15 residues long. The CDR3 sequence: CASSSPGLARNEQFF. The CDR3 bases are TGTGCCAGCAGCTCCCCCGGACTAGCACGAAATGAGCAGTTCTTC.

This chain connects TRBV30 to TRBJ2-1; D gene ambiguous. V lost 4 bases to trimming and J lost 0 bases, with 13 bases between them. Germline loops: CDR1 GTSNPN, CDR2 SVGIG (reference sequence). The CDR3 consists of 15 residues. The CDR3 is CAWNPNFVSYNEQFF. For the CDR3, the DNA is TGTGCCTGGAACCCTAACTTCGTCTCCTACAATGAGCAGTTCTTC.

In DNA form, the CDR3 reads TGTGCCAGTAGTATAGGACTAGTTCGTTACAATGAGCAGTTCTTC. It codes for CASSIGLVRYNEQFF. V and J are TRBV19 and TRBJ2-1; TRBD2 might be the D (6 bases). Germline assignment: CDR1 LNHDA and CDR2 SQIVND (reference sequence). CDR3 size: 15 residues. Deletions cut 1 base from V and 4 bases from J, with 11 bases between. Drawing the rest from reference TRBV19 and TRBJ2-1, the complete variable domain is DGGITQSPKYLFRKEGQNVTLSCEQNLNHDAMYWYRQDPGQGLRLIYYSQIVNDFQKGDIAEGYSVSREKKESFPLTVTSAQKNPTAFYLCASSIGLVRYNEQFFGPGTRLTVL.

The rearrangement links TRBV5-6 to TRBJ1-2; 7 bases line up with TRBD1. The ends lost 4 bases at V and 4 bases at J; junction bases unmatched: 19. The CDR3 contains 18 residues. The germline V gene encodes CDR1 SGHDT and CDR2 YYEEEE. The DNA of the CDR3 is TGTGCCAGCAGCACTAAAACGGGGGCAGGGGGAACCCCCTATGGCTACACCTTC. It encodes CASSTKTGAGGTPYGYTF.

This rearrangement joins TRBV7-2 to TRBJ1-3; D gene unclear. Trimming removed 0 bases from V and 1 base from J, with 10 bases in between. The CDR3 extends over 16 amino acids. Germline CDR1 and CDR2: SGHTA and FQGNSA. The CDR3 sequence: CASSLALQVSGNTIYF. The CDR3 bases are TGTGCCAGCAGCTTAGCGCTTCAGGTTTCTGGAAACACCATATATTTT.

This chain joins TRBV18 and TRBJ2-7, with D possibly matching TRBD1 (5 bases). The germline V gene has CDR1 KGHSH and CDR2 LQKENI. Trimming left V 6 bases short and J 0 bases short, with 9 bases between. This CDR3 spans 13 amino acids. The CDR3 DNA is TGTGCCAGCTCGGCAGGGCCCTCCTACGAGCAGTACTTC. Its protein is CASSAGPSYEQYF.

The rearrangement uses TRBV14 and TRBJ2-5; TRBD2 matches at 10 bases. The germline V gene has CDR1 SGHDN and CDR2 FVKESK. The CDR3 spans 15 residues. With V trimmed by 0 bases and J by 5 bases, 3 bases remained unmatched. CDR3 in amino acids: CASSQELAGDETQYF. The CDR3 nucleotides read TGTGCCAGCAGCCAAGAGCTAGCGGGGGACGAGACCCAGTACTTC.

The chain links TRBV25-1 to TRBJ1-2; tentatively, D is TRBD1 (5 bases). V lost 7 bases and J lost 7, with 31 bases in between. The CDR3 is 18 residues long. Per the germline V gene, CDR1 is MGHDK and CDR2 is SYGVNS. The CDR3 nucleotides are TGTGCCAGCAAATCGGGTCAACACCCGCCACGGGGGAAAGGTGGCTACACCTTC. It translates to CASKSGQHPPRGKGGYTF.

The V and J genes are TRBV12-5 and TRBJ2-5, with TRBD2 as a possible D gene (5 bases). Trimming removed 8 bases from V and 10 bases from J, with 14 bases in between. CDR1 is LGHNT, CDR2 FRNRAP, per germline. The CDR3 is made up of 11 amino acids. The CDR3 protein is CASSEIGSQYF. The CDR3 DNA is TGTGCTAGTTCAGAGATAGGGAGCCAGTACTTC.

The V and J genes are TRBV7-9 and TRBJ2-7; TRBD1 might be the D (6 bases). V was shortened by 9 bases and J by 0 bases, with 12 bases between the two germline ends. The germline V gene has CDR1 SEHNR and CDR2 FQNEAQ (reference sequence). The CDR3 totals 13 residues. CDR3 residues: CASHRDTSYEQYF. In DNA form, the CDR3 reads TGTGCCAGTCACCGGGACACCTCCTACGAGCAGTACTTC. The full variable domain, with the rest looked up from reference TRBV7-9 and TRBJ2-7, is DTGVSQNPRHKITKRGQNVTFRCDPISEHNRLYWYRQTLGQGPEFLTYFQNEAQLEKSRLLSDRFSAERPKGSFSTLEIQRTEQGDSAMYLCASHRDTSYEQYFGPGTRLTVT.

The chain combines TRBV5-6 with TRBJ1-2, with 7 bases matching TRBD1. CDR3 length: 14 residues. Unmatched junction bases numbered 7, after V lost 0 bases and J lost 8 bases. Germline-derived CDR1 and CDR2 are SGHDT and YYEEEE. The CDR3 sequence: CASSLASQGGGYTF. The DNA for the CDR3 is TGTGCCAGCAGCTTGGCGTCGCAGGGGGGAGGCTACACCTTC. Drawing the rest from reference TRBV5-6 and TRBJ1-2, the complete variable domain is DAGVTQSPTHLIKTRGQQVTLRCSPKSGHDTVSWYQQALGQGPQFIFQYYEEEERQRGNFPDRFSGHQFPNYSSELNVNALLLGDSALYLCASSLASQGGGYTFGSGTRLTVV.

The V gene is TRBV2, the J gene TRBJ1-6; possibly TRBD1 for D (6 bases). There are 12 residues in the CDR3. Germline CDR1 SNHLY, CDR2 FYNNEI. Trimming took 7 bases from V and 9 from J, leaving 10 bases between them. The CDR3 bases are TGTGCCAGCACAGGGGAGGGTTCACCCCTCCACTTT. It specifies CASTGEGSPLHF.

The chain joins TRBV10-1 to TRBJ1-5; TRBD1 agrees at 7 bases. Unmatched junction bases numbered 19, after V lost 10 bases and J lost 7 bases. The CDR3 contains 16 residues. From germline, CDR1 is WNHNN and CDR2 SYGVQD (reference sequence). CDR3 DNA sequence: TGCGCCAACACCAGACAGGGCCACCTTCACGGACAGCCCCAGCATTTT. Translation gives CANTRQGHLHGQPQHF.

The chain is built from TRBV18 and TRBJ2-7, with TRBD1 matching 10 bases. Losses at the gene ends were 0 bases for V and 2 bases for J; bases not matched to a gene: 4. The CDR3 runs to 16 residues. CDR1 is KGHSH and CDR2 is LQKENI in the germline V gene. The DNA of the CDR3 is TGTGCCAGCTCACCACCGTGGGACAGGGGACCCTACGAGCAGTACTTC. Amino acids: CASSPPWDRGPYEQYF. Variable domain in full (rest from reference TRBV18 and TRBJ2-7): NAGVMQNPRHLVRRRGQEARLRCSPMKGHSHVYWYRQLPEEGLKFMVYLQKENIIDESGMPKERFSAEFPKEGPSILRIQQVVRGDSAAYFCASSPPWDRGPYEQYFGPGTRLTVT.

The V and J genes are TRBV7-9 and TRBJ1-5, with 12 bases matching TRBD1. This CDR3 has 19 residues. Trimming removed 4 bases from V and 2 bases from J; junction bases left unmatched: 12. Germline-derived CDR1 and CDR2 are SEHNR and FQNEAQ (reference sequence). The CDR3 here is CASSSIPGQGAEGNQPQHF. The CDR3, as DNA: TGTGCCAGCAGCTCGATTCCGGGACAGGGGGCGGAGGGCAATCAGCCCCAGCATTTT.

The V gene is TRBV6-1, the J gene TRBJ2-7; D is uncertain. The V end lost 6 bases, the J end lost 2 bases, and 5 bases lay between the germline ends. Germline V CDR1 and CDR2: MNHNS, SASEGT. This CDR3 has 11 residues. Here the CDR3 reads CASRRAYEQYF. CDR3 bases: TGTGCCAGCAGGCGAGCCTACGAGCAGTACTTC.

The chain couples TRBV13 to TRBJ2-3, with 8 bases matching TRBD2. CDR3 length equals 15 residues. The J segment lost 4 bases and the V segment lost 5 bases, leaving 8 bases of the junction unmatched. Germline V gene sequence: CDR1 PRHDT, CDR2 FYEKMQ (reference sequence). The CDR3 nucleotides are TGTGCCAGCAGCAGCCGGGGACTAGGTTCAGATACGCAGTATTTT. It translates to CASSSRGLGSDTQYF.

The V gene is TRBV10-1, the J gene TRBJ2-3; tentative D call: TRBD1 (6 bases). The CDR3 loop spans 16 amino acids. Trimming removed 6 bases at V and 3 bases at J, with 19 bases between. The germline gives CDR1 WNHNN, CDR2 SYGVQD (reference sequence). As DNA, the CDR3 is TGCGCCAGCAGCCCCTTCGGTAGGGGACAAACAGATACGCAGTATTTT. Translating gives CASSPFGRGQTDTQYF.

CDR3 bases: TGTGCCAGCAGCTCCCGGGACTCCACAGATACGCAGTATTTT. Its translation is CASSSRDSTDTQYF. The chain couples TRBV5-4 to TRBJ2-3; tentative D call: TRBD2 (6 bases). The CDR3 is 14 residues long. Trimming shortened V by 3 bases and J by 2 bases, and 10 bases separated the two germline ends. The germline CDR1 and CDR2 sequences are SGHNT and YYREEE (reference sequence). Combining the CDR3 with reference TRBV5-4 and TRBJ2-3 gives the whole variable domain ETGVTQSPTHLIKTRGQQVTLRCSSQSGHNTVSWYQQALGQGPQFIFQYYREEENGRGNFPPRFSGLQFPNYSSELNVNALELDDSALYLCASSSRDSTDTQYFGPGTRLTVL.

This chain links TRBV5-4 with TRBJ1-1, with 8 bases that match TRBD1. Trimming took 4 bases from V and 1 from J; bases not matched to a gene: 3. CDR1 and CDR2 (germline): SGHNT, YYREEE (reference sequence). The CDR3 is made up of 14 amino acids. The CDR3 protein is CASSKGQGNTEAFF. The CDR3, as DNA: TGTGCCAGCAGCAAAGGACAGGGGAACACTGAAGCTTTCTTT.

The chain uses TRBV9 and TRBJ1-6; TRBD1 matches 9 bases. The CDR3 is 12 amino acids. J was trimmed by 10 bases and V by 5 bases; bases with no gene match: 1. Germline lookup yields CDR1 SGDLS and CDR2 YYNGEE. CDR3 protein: CASSGQGSPLHF. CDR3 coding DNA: TGTGCCAGCAGTGGACAGGGGTCACCCCTCCACTTT.